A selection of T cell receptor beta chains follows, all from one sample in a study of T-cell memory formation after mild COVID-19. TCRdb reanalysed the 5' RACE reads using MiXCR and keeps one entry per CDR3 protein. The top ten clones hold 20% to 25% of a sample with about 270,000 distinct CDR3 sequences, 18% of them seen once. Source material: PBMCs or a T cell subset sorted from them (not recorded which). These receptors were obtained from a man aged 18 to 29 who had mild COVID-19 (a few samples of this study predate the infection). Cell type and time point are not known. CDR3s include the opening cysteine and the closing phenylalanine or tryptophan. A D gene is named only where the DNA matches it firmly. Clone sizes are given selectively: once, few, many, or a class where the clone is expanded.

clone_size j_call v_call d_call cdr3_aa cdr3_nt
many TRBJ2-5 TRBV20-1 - CSASEGRETQYF TGCAGTGCTAGCGAGGGCCGGGAGACCCAGTACTTC
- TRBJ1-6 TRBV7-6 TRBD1 CASSAGQGVYNSPLHF TGTGCCAGCAGCGCGGGACAGGGGGTCTATAATTCACCCCTCCACTTT
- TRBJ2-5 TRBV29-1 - CSVERPPDRETQYF TGCAGCGTTGAACGGCCCCCGGATAGAGAGACCCAGTACTTC
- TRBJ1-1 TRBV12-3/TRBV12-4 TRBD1 CASSSSQGGVNTEAFF TGTGCCAGCAGTTCCTCGCAGGGGGGGGTGAACACTGAAGCTTTCTTT
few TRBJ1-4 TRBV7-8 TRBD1 CASSATGTGEKLFF TGTGCCAGCAGCGCCACAGGGACAGGAGAAAAACTGTTTTTT
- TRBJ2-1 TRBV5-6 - CASSLVRMDEQFF TGTGCCAGCAGCTTGGTTAGGATGGATGAGCAGTTCTTC
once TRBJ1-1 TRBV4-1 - CASSQDPVQGFTEAFF TGCGCCAGCAGCCAAGATCCGGTACAGGGTTTCACTGAAGCTTTCTTT
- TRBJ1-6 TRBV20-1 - CSVGDSPLHF TGCAGTGTGGGGGACTCACCCCTCCACTTT
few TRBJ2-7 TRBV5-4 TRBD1 CASSWGTGSEQYF TGTGCCAGCAGCTGGGGGACAGGGAGCGAGCAGTACTTC
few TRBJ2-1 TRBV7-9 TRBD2 CASSLERGASGSLGMQFF TGTGCCAGCAGCTTAGAGCGGGGGGCTAGCGGGAGCCTCGGGATGCAGTTCTTC
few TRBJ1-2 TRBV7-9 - CASSLVGGYGYTF TGTGCCAGCAGCTTAGTTGGTGGATATGGCTACACCTTC
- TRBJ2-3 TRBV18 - CASSREGPYTDTQYF TGTGCCAGCTCACGTGAGGGGCCGTACACAGATACGCAGTATTTT
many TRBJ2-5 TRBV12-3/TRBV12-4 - CASTPFGTEETQYF TGTGCCAGCACCCCCTTTGGGACGGAAGAGACCCAGTACTTC
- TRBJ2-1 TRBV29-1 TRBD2 CSVTGLATYNEQFF TGCAGCGTAACAGGACTAGCGACTTACAATGAGCAGTTCTTC
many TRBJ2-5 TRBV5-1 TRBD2 CASTNPLAGAQETQYF TGCGCCAGCACCAACCCACTAGCGGGGGCCCAAGAGACCCAGTACTTC
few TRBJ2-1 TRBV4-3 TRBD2 CASSQGGLAGGTSYNEQFF TGCGCCAGCAGCCAAGGTGGACTAGCGGGGGGCACCTCCTACAATGAGCAGTTCTTC
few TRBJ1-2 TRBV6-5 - CASTPGGGIGYTF TGTGCCAGCACCCCCGGCGGCGGCATTGGCTACACCTTC
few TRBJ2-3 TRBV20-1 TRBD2 CSGTSSGDDLNTQYF TGCAGTGGGACCTCAAGCGGGGATGACCTGAATACGCAGTATTTT
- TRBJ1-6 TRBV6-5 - CASSQGLGYNSPLHF TGTGCCAGCAGCCAGGGGTTGGGCTATAATTCACCCCTCCACTTT
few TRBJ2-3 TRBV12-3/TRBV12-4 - CASSLLGERDTQYF TGTGCCAGCAGTTTGTTGGGGGAAAGGGATACGCAGTATTTT
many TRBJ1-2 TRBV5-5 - CASSLEEGRSYGYTF TGTGCCAGCAGCTTGGAAGAGGGCAGGAGCTATGGCTACACCTTC
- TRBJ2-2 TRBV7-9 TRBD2 CASRSGNLAGGPGELFF TGTGCCAGCAGATCCGGTAACCTAGCGGGGGGGCCCGGGGAGCTGTTTTTT